These 17 T cell receptor beta chains came from one sample sequenced in a study of blood T cell repertoires in COVID-19. TCRdb's copy holds only in-frame clones and misses some; the assay was immunoSEQ multiplex PCR. There are about 260,000 clones in the sample; around 87% occur only once, and approximately 2.3% lies in the top ten. The source material was peripheral blood. The receptors stem from a woman aged 50 to 60 with acute or convalescent COVID-19.

The chain carries TRBV30 and TRBJ2-1; 8 positions match TRBD1. V trimming: 2 bases; J trimming: 14 bases; junction bases outside the gene matches: 11. Germline CDR1 is GTSNPN and CDR2 is SVGIG (reference sequence). This CDR3 comprises 13 residues. CDR3 residues: CAWSYNFRTGKFF. The CDR3 nucleotides read TGTGCCTGGAGTTACAATTTCCGGACAGGGAAGTTCTTC.

The rearrangement joins TRBV11-1 to TRBJ2-2, with 7 nucleotides matching TRBD2. Germline values: CDR1 SGHAT, CDR2 FQDESV (reference sequence). This CDR3 is 15 amino acids long. The V and J ends lost 2 bases and 8 bases, in that order; junction bases with no gene match: 8. CDR3 in amino acids: CASSLYLAGEGELFF. The CDR3, as DNA: TGTGCCAGCAGCTTATATCTGGCGGGAGAAGGGGAGCTGTTTTTT.

This clone was observed once. The chain carries TRBV27 and TRBJ2-5, with 8 bases matching TRBD1. Germline V gives CDR1 MNHEY, CDR2 SMNVEV (reference sequence). The CDR3 totals 14 residues. V lost 4 bases and J lost 7; bases outside the gene matches: 8. The CDR3 sequence: CASSWGRGLGTQYF. CDR3 nucleotide sequence: TGTGCCAGCAGTTGGGGCAGGGGGCTGGGGACCCAGTACTTC.

V is TRBV28 and J is TRBJ2-7; D remains ambiguous. This CDR3 contains 17 residues. Germline values: CDR1 MDHEN, CDR2 SYDVKM. Between the trimmed V and J ends, which lost 1 base and 2 bases, there was a span of 18 bases. CDR3 in amino acids: CASSLFPTAGKTYEQYF. The CDR3 nucleotides read TGTGCCAGCAGTTTATTCCCAACAGCAGGTAAGACCTACGAGCAGTACTTC.

V gene TRBV30 combines with J gene TRBJ1-1; possibly TRBD1 for D (5 bases). This CDR3 has 13 residues. Looked up from germline, CDR1 is GTSNPN and CDR2 is SVGIG (reference sequence). The germline V and J ends were trimmed by 1 base and 7 bases, with 13 bases remaining between them. CDR3 protein: CAWSGGRKGEAFF. The CDR3 nucleotides read TGTGCCTGGAGTGGGGGCCGAAAGGGTGAAGCTTTCTTT.

The chain carries TRBV5-1 and TRBJ1-3, with D hard to call. This CDR3 is built from 15 residues. CDR1 is SGHRS, CDR2 YFSETQ, per germline. V lost 4 bases and J lost 0, with 11 bases in between. CDR3 amino acids: CASSINMNSGNTIYF. The DNA for the CDR3 is TGCGCCAGCAGCATAAACATGAACTCTGGAAACACCATATATTTT.

V and J are TRBV28 and TRBJ2-7, with D uncertain. There are 11 residues in the CDR3. V gave up 2 bases and J gave up 5 bases, with 4 bases separating them. Germline V CDR1 and CDR2: MDHEN, SYDVKM. This chain's CDR3 is CASSLVDEQYF. CDR3 nucleotide sequence: TGTGCCAGCAGTTTAGTCGACGAGCAGTACTTC.

The rearrangement joins TRBV5-1 to TRBJ2-3, with 10 positions matching TRBD2. The CDR3 spans 17 residues. Germline trimming cut 0 bases from V and 3 bases from J; bases unmatched to any gene: 7. The germline CDR1 and CDR2 sequences are SGHRS and YFSETQ. The CDR3 spells CASSLGPSGSGTDTQYF. The CDR3 bases are TGCGCCAGCAGCTTGGGTCCTAGCGGGAGTGGAACAGATACGCAGTATTTT.

The chain is built from TRBV7-2 and TRBJ2-2; D may be TRBD1 (5 bases). The germline V and J ends were trimmed by 5 bases and 0 bases, with 10 bases remaining between them. Germline CDR1 SGHTA, CDR2 FQGNSA. This CDR3 has 15 residues. This CDR3 is CASSLQGTNTGELFF. The CDR3 DNA reads as TGTGCCAGCAGCCTCCAGGGAACGAACACCGGGGAGCTGTTTTTT. Full variable domain (missing parts from reference TRBV7-2 and TRBJ2-2): GAGVSQSPSNKVTEKGKDVELRCDPISGHTALYWYRQSLGQGLEFLIYFQGNSAPDKSGLPSDRFSAERTGGSVSTLTIQRTQQEDSAVYLCASSLQGTNTGELFFGEGSRLTVL.

J is TRBJ1-2 and V is TRBV5-1; 7 positions match TRBD1. CDR3 length equals 15 residues. Losses at the gene ends were 3 bases for V and 7 bases for J; bases not matched to a gene: 12. CDR1 is SGHRS and CDR2 is YFSETQ in the germline V gene. CDR3 DNA: TGCGCCAGCAGCTCTTGGCCAGGACAGGAAGCTGGCTACACCTTC. Protein product: CASSSWPGQEAGYTF.

This clone has just one count. The genes are TRBV24-1 and TRBJ1-2, with 8 bases that match TRBD1. Germline loops: CDR1 KGHDR, CDR2 SFDVKD. CDR3 length equals 13 residues. J gave up 8 bases and V 4 bases, and 5 bases lay outside the gene matches. The CDR3 reads CATSDSDRGGYTF. In nucleotides, the CDR3 is TGTGCCACCAGTGACTCCGACAGGGGAGGCTACACCTTC.

As to this clone: The same CDR3 also results from other DNA sequences found in this sample. CDR3 amino acids: CASSDRGETQYF. CDR3 DNA: TGTGCCAGCAGTGACAGGGGGGAGACCCAGTACTTC. The chain is built from TRBV2 and TRBJ2-5; TRBD1 agrees at 7 bases. V lost 3 bases to trimming and J lost 5 bases; unmatched junction nucleotides: 0. This CDR3 is 12 amino acids long. From germline, CDR1 is SNHLY and CDR2 FYNNEI.

The V call is TRBV5-1, the J call TRBJ2-4; a weak D match, TRBD1 (6 bases). Trimming took off 5 bases at V and 5 bases at J, with 14 bases between the two ends. The CDR3 is made up of 14 amino acids. Germline V lookup: CDR1 SGHRS, CDR2 YFSETQ. CDR3 in DNA: TGCGCCAGCAGTATAAACAGGGAACAAAACATTCAGTACTTC. As protein: CASSINREQNIQYF. Full variable domain (outside the CDR3, taken from reference TRBV5-1 and TRBJ2-4): KAGVTQTPRYLIKTRGQQVTLSCSPISGHRSVSWYQQTPGQGLQFLFEYFSETQRNKGNFPGRFSGRQFSNSRSEMNVSTLELGDSALYLCASSINREQNIQYFGAGTRLSVL.

This clone was observed once. V and J are TRBV2 and TRBJ2-1; 8 nucleotides match TRBD2. CDR3 length: 16 residues. Germline V gene lookup returns CDR1 SNHLY and CDR2 FYNNEI. With 6 bases clipped from V and 5 bases from J, the junction kept 12 bases outside the gene matches. The CDR3 loop is CASSQRELGTDNEQFF. The DNA for the CDR3 is TGTGCCAGCAGCCAGCGGGAGTTGGGTACGGACAATGAGCAGTTCTTC.

The chain uses TRBV27 and TRBJ2-7; D might be TRBD2 (7 bases). The germline V gene encodes CDR1 MNHEY and CDR2 SMNVEV (reference sequence). The CDR3 is 16 amino acids. V was shortened by 5 bases and J by 3 bases, with 20 bases between the two germline ends. The CDR3: CASSPYGRGAFYEQYF. The CDR3 bases are TGTGCCAGCAGTCCCTACGGACGGGGGGCCTTCTACGAGCAGTACTTC.

V is TRBV4-1 and J is TRBJ2-7; 10 nucleotides align to TRBD2. This CDR3 is 17 amino acids long. CDR1 MGHRA and CDR2 YSYEKL come from the germline V gene. V dropped 1 base and J dropped 0; count of bases not matched to a gene: 6. In nucleotides, the CDR3 is TGCGCCAGCAGCCAAGTTTGGGCTAGCGGGAGCTCCTACGAGCAGTACTTC. As protein: CASSQVWASGSSYEQYF.

This chain links TRBV12-3 or TRBV12-4 with TRBJ2-2; D is perhaps TRBD2 (6 bases). Trimming left V 8 bases short and J 8 bases short, with 12 bases between. The CDR3 length is 12 residues. CDR3 nucleotides: TGTGCCAGCCGACTAGAGAGGGGGGAGCTGTTTTTT. Translating gives CASRLERGELFF.